This passage covers 13 T cell receptor beta chains from one sample sequenced in a study of T cell repertoires in cytomegalovirus infection. TCRdb re-called the reads through MiXCR, storing one row per CDR3 protein. This sample has 550,000 to 850,000 distinct CDR3 sequences, with around 35% found just once. No antigen has been assigned to these receptors. The source was cultured PBMCs, collected from culture after CMV antigen stimulation. These receptors originate from a human donor in good health (CMV status not recorded). Some clones in this sample may be carry-over from other donors' samples.

J is TRBJ2-3 and V is TRBV2, with 12 bases lining up with TRBD2. Germline loops: CDR1 SNHLY, CDR2 FYNNEI. This CDR3 region has 16 residues. Losses at the gene ends were 7 bases for V and 3 bases for J; bases not matched to a gene: 8. The CDR3 coding sequence is TGTGCCAGCAACATTAAGACTAGCGGGAGTACAGATACGCAGTATTTT. Translated, it gives CASNIKTSGSTDTQYF. Full variable domain (remainder filled in from reference TRBV2 and TRBJ2-3): EPEVTQTPSHQVTQMGQEVILRCVPISNHLYFYWYRQILGQKVEFLVSFYNNEISEKSEIFDDQFSVERPDGSNFTLKIRSTKLEDSAMYFCASNIKTSGSTDTQYFGPGTRLTVL.

This rearrangement joins TRBV7-6 to TRBJ2-1, with 9 bases that match TRBD1. After removal of 4 bases from V and 9 bases from J, the junction contained 7 bases not matched to a gene. CDR3 size: 14 residues. Germline V CDR1 and CDR2: SGHVS, FNYEAQ. The CDR3 DNA reads as TGTGCCAGCAGCTCCGGGACAGGGAGGGTTGAGCAGTTCTTC. Residues: CASSSGTGRVEQFF.

The V and J genes are TRBV20-1 and TRBJ1-4; D may be TRBD1 (5 bases). Germline-derived CDR1 and CDR2 are DFQATT and SNEGSKA (reference sequence). The germline V and J ends were trimmed by 3 bases and 0 bases, with 8 bases remaining between them. The CDR3 is 14 residues long. The CDR3 bases are TGCAGTGCTAGGGGGCTAGCAACTAATGAAAAACTGTTTTTT. Its translation is CSARGLATNEKLFF.

This chain uses TRBV7-8 with TRBJ2-5; D is uncertain. V lost 1 base, J lost 5 bases, and 17 bases lay in between. The V gene's germline CDR1 is SGHVS and CDR2 FQNEAQ. The CDR3 runs to 16 residues. The CDR3 nucleotides are TGTGCCAGCAGCTTAGAAGGGTCGCGCTTCGGGGAGACCCAGTACTTC. Its translation is CASSLEGSRFGETQYF.

This clonotype was counted between two and nine times. The chain employs TRBV20-1 and TRBJ2-3; TRBD2 matches at 7 bases. The CDR3 extends over 14 amino acids. Germline CDR1 and CDR2: DFQATT and SNEGSKA (reference sequence). V lost 5 bases to trimming and J lost 4 bases; unmatched junction nucleotides: 9. CDR3 in amino acids: CSASGLTGADTQYF. CDR3 in DNA: TGCAGTGCTTCGGGACTAACGGGGGCAGATACGCAGTATTTT.

This clonotype was counted many times. The chain has TRBV7-6 and TRBJ1-2; TRBD1 aligns across 10 bases. There are 13 residues in the CDR3. The V gene's germline CDR1 is SGHVS and CDR2 FNYEAQ. The V and J ends lost 8 bases and 1 base, in that order; junction bases with no gene match: 1. In nucleotides, the CDR3 is TGTGCCAGCGGGACAGGGGTTAACTATGGCTACACCTTC. Its translation is CASGTGVNYGYTF.

This chain links TRBV10-3 with TRBJ2-7; possible D gene TRBD1, 6 bases. V was pared by 0 bases and J by 7 bases, with 13 bases between. From germline, CDR1 is ENHRY and CDR2 SYGVKD. The length of the CDR3 is 14 residues. CDR3 loop: CAISESQDRLEQYF. Written as DNA, the CDR3 is TGTGCCATCAGTGAGTCTCAGGACAGATTAGAGCAGTACTTC.

The V and J genes are TRBV7-4 and TRBJ2-2; D may be TRBD1 (5 bases). CDR3 length equals 15 residues. Germline CDR1 reads SGHVT; CDR2 reads SQSDAQ. Trimming shortened V by 3 bases and J by 1 base, and 9 bases separated the two germline ends. This CDR3 reads CASSFTGLNTGELFF. CDR3 bases: TGTGCCAGCAGCTTTACAGGTCTGAACACCGGGGAGCTGTTTTTT.

This clonotype has more than one count but fewer than ten. The chain has TRBV12-3 or TRBV12-4 and TRBJ2-7; D is ambiguous. The CDR3 length is 13 residues. V was pared by 3 bases and J by 4 bases, with 10 bases between. The CDR3 DNA is TGTGCCAGCAGTTTTGCGAGCGCATACGAGCAGTACTTC. The encoded protein is CASSFASAYEQYF.

The chain uses TRBV24-1 and TRBJ2-1, with D maybe TRBD2 (5 bases). Germline V gene lookup returns CDR1 KGHDR and CDR2 SFDVKD. The CDR3 has 16 amino acids. Trimming removed 4 bases at V and 1 base at J, with 13 bases between. The CDR3 DNA reads as TGTGCCACCAGTGACCACAGTCCGGGGTCCTACAATGAGCAGTTCTTC. It specifies CATSDHSPGSYNEQFF.

In this sample, this clonotype turned up a few times. The chain uses TRBV7-9 and TRBJ2-4; D gene ambiguous. The CDR3 is 13 residues long. Germline CDR1 and CDR2: SEHNR and FQNEAQ (reference sequence). V shed 6 bases and J shed 8 bases, with 14 bases lying between them. The CDR3 is CASSPSYLDIQYF. DNA of the CDR3: TGTGCCAGCAGTCCCTCATATCTGGACATTCAGTACTTC.

This clonotype was recorded many times. The J gene is TRBJ1-4, the V gene TRBV7-2, with D maybe TRBD1 (5 bases). CDR3 length equals 20 residues. Trimming shortened V by 1 base and J by 4 bases, and 25 bases separated the two germline ends. CDR1 is SGHTA, CDR2 FQGNSA, per germline. CDR3 nucleotide sequence: TGTGCCAGCAGCTTAGTGTCGTTAGTCGCGACACGAGGGGTTAATGAAAAACTGTTTTTT. The encoded protein is CASSLVSLVATRGVNEKLFF.

The rearrangement links TRBV7-2 to TRBJ1-2; possibly TRBD1 for D (5 bases). The CDR3 totals 12 residues. The germline CDR1 and CDR2 sequences are SGHTA and FQGNSA. The V end lost 4 bases, the J end lost 8 bases, and 11 bases lay between the germline ends. The CDR3 nucleotides read TGTGCCAGCAGCTCCGGGACCCCCGGCTACACCTTC. Its translation is CASSSGTPGYTF. The full variable domain, with the rest looked up from reference TRBV7-2 and TRBJ1-2, is GAGVSQSPSNKVTEKGKDVELRCDPISGHTALYWYRQSLGQGLEFLIYFQGNSAPDKSGLPSDRFSAERTGGSVSTLTIQRTQQEDSAVYLCASSSGTPGYTFGSGTRLTVV.